The clone carrying this TCR beta chain was seen a single time. This sample is drawn from a study of T cell clones after liver transplantation. TCRdb's copy holds only in-frame clones and misses some; the assay was immunoSEQ multiplex PCR. The sample records tens of thousands of clones, roughly two thirds being singletons. V shed 4 bases, J shed 8 bases, and the junction held 5 bases outside the gene matches. The CDR3 is made up of 14 amino acids. Per the germline V gene, CDR1 is MNHEY and CDR2 is SMNVEV (reference sequence). The sample in question was CD4+ T cells from blood, obtained before liver transplant. This TCR derives from a human donor who received a liver transplant. The chain has TRBV27 and TRBJ1-4; 9 nucleotides agree with TRBD1. The CDR3 DNA reads TGTGCCAGCAGTTGGACAGGGGTAGGGGAAAAACTGTTTTTT. Translation gives CASSWTGVGEKLFF. Combining the CDR3 with reference TRBV27 and TRBJ1-4 gives the whole variable domain EAQVTQNPRYLITVTGKKLTVTCSQNMNHEYMSWYRQDPGLGLRQIYYSMNVEVTDKGDVPEGYKVSRKEKRNFPLILESPSPNQTSLYFCASSWTGVGEKLFFGSGTQLSVL.